The 24 T cell receptor beta chains below all came from one sample that was sequenced in a study of T-cell reconstitution after alpha-beta-depleted transplantation in children. Unique molecular identifiers were used in preparing the TCRbeta library. From the PCR reads, TCRdb called clonotypes with MiXCR, one entry per CDR3 protein. The sample lists some 350,000 distinct CDR3 sequences, roughly 17% occurring once. The specimen was PBMCs, mostly from graft donor cells, collected 360 days after TCRalphabeta/CD19-depleted stem cell transplant. Receptors were obtained from a male patient aged 2 to 10 who had a stem cell transplant for acute lymphoblastic leukemia, so the T cells may come from the graft donor.

The V call is TRBV29-1, the J call TRBJ2-5, with 8 bases matching TRBD1. Germline V lookup: CDR1 SQVTM, CDR2 ANQGSEA. J was trimmed by 5 bases and V by 3 bases; bases with no gene match: 2. The CDR3 covers 12 residues. DNA for the CDR3: TGCAGCGTTGATAGGGACAGGGAGACCCAGTACTTC. This translates into CSVDRDRETQYF.

The V and J genes are TRBV19 and TRBJ2-3; no firm D call. The CDR3 sequence is 14 residues long. V gave up 3 bases and J gave up 2 bases, with 9 bases separating them. Germline V gene sequence: CDR1 LNHDA, CDR2 SQIVND (reference sequence). CDR3 in DNA: TGTGCCAGTAGTATCTTCGACAACACAGATACGCAGTATTTT. Residues: CASSIFDNTDTQYF. The variable domain in full, with the rest retrieved from reference TRBV19 and TRBJ2-3, is DGGITQSPKYLFRKEGQNVTLSCEQNLNHDAMYWYRQDPGQGLRLIYYSQIVNDFQKGDIAEGYSVSREKKESFPLTVTSAQKNPTAFYLCASSIFDNTDTQYFGPGTRLTVL.

In its sample, this clonotype was seen many times. The rearrangement uses TRBV29-1 and TRBJ2-1, with TRBD2 as a possible D gene (7 bases). Germline V gene lookup returns CDR1 SQVTM and CDR2 ANQGSEA. The length of the CDR3 is 15 residues. The germline V and J ends were trimmed by 5 bases and 5 bases, with 19 bases remaining between them. The CDR3 sequence is CSVPVRGAGDNEQFF. The CDR3 nucleotides are TGCAGCGTTCCAGTCCGGGGGGCCGGCGACAATGAGCAGTTCTTC.

The chain employs TRBV30 and TRBJ1-1, with 7 bases lining up with TRBD1. In germline, CDR1 is GTSNPN, CDR2 SVGIG (reference sequence). CDR3 length: 15 amino acids. V lost 0 bases, J lost 0 bases, and 4 bases stayed unmatched. Here the CDR3 reads CAWSVGDSMNTEAFF. The CDR3 DNA reads TGTGCCTGGAGTGTTGGGGACAGCATGAACACTGAAGCTTTCTTT. Combining the CDR3 with reference TRBV30 and TRBJ1-1 gives the whole variable domain SQTIHQWPATLVQPVGSPLSLECTVEGTSNPNLYWYRQAAGRGLQLLFYSVGIGQISSEVPQNLSASRPQDRQFILSSKKLLLSDSGFYLCAWSVGDSMNTEAFFGQGTRLTVV.

This clonotype was detected a few times. The genes are TRBV11-2 and TRBJ2-1; D may be TRBD2 (5 bases). The V end lost 0 bases, the J end lost 8 bases, and 14 bases lay between the germline ends. This CDR3 spans 15 amino acids. Germline V gives CDR1 SGHAT, CDR2 FQNNGV. The CDR3 spells CASSLERPSNHEQFF. DNA for the CDR3: TGTGCCAGCAGCTTAGAACGCCCTAGCAATCATGAGCAGTTCTTC.

This chain links TRBV4-2 with TRBJ2-1; D possibly corresponds to TRBD1 (5 bases). CDR1 is LGHNA, CDR2 YNFKEQ, per germline. Trimming stripped 4 bases from V and 4 bases from J, with 17 bases between. The CDR3 contains 16 residues. In DNA form, the CDR3 reads TGTGCCAGCAGCCCCACTGGCAGGGCCGTTTACAATGAGCAGTTCTTC. It is translated as CASSPTGRAVYNEQFF.

Regarding this clonotype: A read error is possible here, since a much larger clone lies one base away. The chain has TRBV10-3 and TRBJ2-3; possibly TRBD1 or TRBD2 for D (5 bases each). Germline values: CDR1 ENHRY, CDR2 SYGVKD. Trimming pared 10 bases from V and 0 bases from J, leaving 14 bases between. This CDR3 spans 14 amino acids. CDR3: CATSGPASTDTQYF. The DNA for the CDR3 is TGTGCCACCTCGGGACCAGCGAGCACAGATACGCAGTATTTT.

This clonotype was counted a few times. As DNA, the CDR3 is TGCAGCGTTGGTCCACGACAGTCCTCCTACGAGCAGTACTTC. This codes for CSVGPRQSSYEQYF. V gene TRBV29-1 combines with J gene TRBJ2-7; a possible D gene is TRBD1 (5 bases). CDR3 size: 14 residues. Germline CDR1 and CDR2: SQVTM and ANQGSEA. Trimming pared 4 bases from V and 0 bases from J, leaving 13 bases between.

This clonotype has a handful of counts. The genes are TRBV20-1 and TRBJ2-3, with D possibly TRBD1 on 6 matching bases. V lost 5 bases, J lost 4 bases, and 13 bases lay in between. The CDR3 runs 13 residues. Germline lookup yields CDR1 DFQATT and CDR2 SNEGSKA (reference sequence). The CDR3 nucleotides read TGCAGTGCTTTCGACAGGTTCCCAGATACGCAGTATTTT. Translated, it gives CSAFDRFPDTQYF.

This sequence joins TRBV7-3 and TRBJ2-7, with D possibly being TRBD1 or TRBD2 (6 bases each). Germline assignment: CDR1 SGHTA and CDR2 FQGTGA. The CDR3 is made up of 13 amino acids. V lost 2 bases and J lost 6, with 11 bases in between. The DNA of the CDR3 is TGTGCCAGCAGCTTAGGCAGGGGAGGCGAGCAGTACTTC. This translates into CASSLGRGGEQYF.

The chain joins TRBV29-1 to TRBJ2-2; D is uncertain. CDR3 size: 11 residues. V lost 6 bases to trimming and J lost 5 bases, with 7 bases between them. Germline V gene lookup returns CDR1 SQVTM and CDR2 ANQGSEA. CDR3 region: CSVLATGELFF. The CDR3 nucleotides read TGCAGCGTCCTGGCGACCGGGGAGCTGTTTTTT.

This clonotype was detected only a few times. This sequence joins TRBV7-9 and TRBJ2-7; weak D call: TRBD2 (6 bases). Germline V gene lookup returns CDR1 SEHNR and CDR2 FQNEAQ (reference sequence). This CDR3 has 15 amino acids. The ends were cut back, 3 bases at V and 4 bases at J, with 16 bases in the middle. In DNA, the CDR3 is TGTGCCAGCAGCTTGCCCCCCACGGGAGAGTACGAGCAGTACTTC. Translating gives CASSLPPTGEYEQYF.

The chain has TRBV27 and TRBJ1-1; 8 bases map to TRBD1. Germline trimming cut 8 bases from V and 4 bases from J; bases unmatched to any gene: 9. The germline CDR1 and CDR2 sequences are MNHEY and SMNVEV (reference sequence). This CDR3 has 14 residues. The CDR3, as DNA: TGTGCCAGCTCCTCCTGGACAGGGTCCACTGAAGCTTTCTTT. Its translation: CASSSWTGSTEAFF.

In its sample, this clonotype was seen many times. The CDR3 DNA is TGTGCCAGCAGCAACCCCAGGGAATCTAACATTCAGTACTTC. It yields the protein CASSNPRESNIQYF. The V call is TRBV7-2, the J call TRBJ2-4; possible D gene TRBD1, 5 bases. V lost 5 bases to trimming and J lost 7 bases, with 15 bases between them. Germline CDR1 reads SGHTA; CDR2 reads FQGNSA. This CDR3 region has 14 residues.

There are a few counts of this clonotype. V gene TRBV11-2 combines with J gene TRBJ2-7, with D hard to call. Trimming shortened V by 2 bases and J by 2 bases, and 10 bases separated the two germline ends. CDR1 and CDR2 from the germline V gene are SGHAT and FQNNGV. The CDR3 length is 14 residues. The CDR3 DNA sequence: TGTGCCAGCAGCTTAAGTCCCAACCCCTACGAGCAGTACTTC. Amino acid sequence: CASSLSPNPYEQYF.

The V gene is TRBV14, the J gene TRBJ2-3, with TRBD1 identical over 10 bases. This CDR3 comprises 15 residues. With 5 bases clipped from V and 5 bases from J, the junction kept 7 bases outside the gene matches. The germline V gene encodes CDR1 SGHDN and CDR2 FVKESK. CDR3 DNA: TGTGCCAGCAGCTCCGGGACAGGGGCTAGAGATACGCAGTATTTT. Encoded protein: CASSSGTGARDTQYF.

This chain uses TRBV6-1 with TRBJ2-1; D unclear. The CDR3 consists of 15 residues. Germline-derived CDR1 and CDR2 are MNHNS and SASEGT. V dropped 7 bases and J dropped 0 bases, with 13 bases sitting between them. For the CDR3, the DNA is TGTGCCAGCAAGTCGGCCTTGAGCTCCTACAATGAGCAGTTCTTC. Translation: CASKSALSSYNEQFF.

There are many counts of this clonotype. The chain joins TRBV5-1 to TRBJ2-7, with TRBD1 matching over 7 bases. V dropped 4 bases and J dropped 3; count of bases not matched to a gene: 4. The germline V gene encodes CDR1 SGHRS and CDR2 YFSETQ. The length of the CDR3 is 13 residues. CDR3 DNA: TGCGCCAGCAGCGTGACAGGGATCTACGAGCAGTACTTC. It specifies CASSVTGIYEQYF.

This clonotype was observed a handful of times. The rearrangement uses TRBV2 and TRBJ2-7; D unclear. V lost 7 bases and J 4 bases, leaving 14 bases between the germline ends. Germline loops: CDR1 SNHLY, CDR2 FYNNEI. This CDR3 has 13 amino acids. CDR3 coding DNA: TGTGCCAGCAACCCCGGGTCCCCATACGAGCAGTACTTC. Its protein is CASNPGSPYEQYF.

The chain's CDR3 is CASSFGGTQYF. Written as DNA, the CDR3 is TGTGCCAGCAGCTTTGGGGGGACCCAGTACTTC. The rearrangement joins TRBV7-6 to TRBJ2-5; D could derive from TRBD1 or TRBD2 (5 bases each). The germline V gene has CDR1 SGHVS and CDR2 FNYEAQ. V lost 3 bases and J lost 7, with 6 bases in between. This CDR3 is built from 11 residues.

This clonotype was seen more than once but under ten times. This chain joins TRBV5-1 and TRBJ2-5; D is undetermined. The CDR3 runs to 13 residues. V was pared by 2 bases and J by 2 bases, with 7 bases between. The V gene's germline CDR1 is SGHRS and CDR2 YFSETQ. In nucleotides, the CDR3 is TGCGCCAGCAGCTTCTCGGCGCAAGAGACCCAGTACTTC. Translating it yields CASSFSAQETQYF. Full variable domain (outside the CDR3, taken from reference TRBV5-1 and TRBJ2-5): KAGVTQTPRYLIKTRGQQVTLSCSPISGHRSVSWYQQTPGQGLQFLFEYFSETQRNKGNFPGRFSGRQFSNSRSEMNVSTLELGDSALYLCASSFSAQETQYFGPGTRLLVL.

V is TRBV5-1 and J is TRBJ2-5; no reliable D call. Germline assignment: CDR1 SGHRS and CDR2 YFSETQ. The CDR3 spans 15 residues. The V and J ends lost 0 bases and 5 bases respectively, with 14 bases between them. The CDR3 loop is CASSLGSIFPETQYF. Here the CDR3 DNA reads TGCGCCAGCAGCTTGGGTAGCATCTTTCCGGAGACCCAGTACTTC.

The chain employs TRBV27 and TRBJ2-5, with D perhaps matching TRBD1 (6 bases). Trimming shortened V by 5 bases and J by 4 bases, and 20 bases separated the two germline ends. This CDR3 spans 16 amino acids. Germline V gene lookup returns CDR1 MNHEY and CDR2 SMNVEV (reference sequence). CDR3 protein: CASSQGSKGSRETQYF. CDR3 nucleotides: TGTGCCAGCAGTCAGGGGTCAAAGGGGAGCAGAGAGACCCAGTACTTC.

The V and J genes are TRBV28 and TRBJ1-1; the D gene is possibly TRBD1 (6 bases). The V and J ends lost 1 base and 4 bases respectively, with 10 bases between them. This CDR3 has 14 residues. Germline assignment: CDR1 MDHEN and CDR2 SYDVKM. This chain's CDR3 is CASSLSGGATEAFF. The CDR3 DNA reads as TGTGCCAGCAGTTTATCGGGGGGGGCCACTGAAGCTTTCTTT.